The source of this TCR beta chain is a study of T cells in Graves' hyperthyroidism and ophthalmopathy. The length of the CDR3 is 15 residues. Germline V gene sequence: CDR1 LNHDA, CDR2 SQIVND (reference sequence). V lost 7 bases to trimming and J lost 1 base; unmatched junction nucleotides: 6. Amplification targeted TCR beta CDR3 regions from RNA transcripts. HTBI primers were used for first-round RT-PCR of the TCR CDR3. A single record per CDR3 protein comes from TCRdb applying MiXCR to the multiplex PCR reads. There are 250,000 to 300,000 distinct CDR3 sequences in the sample; roughly 13% occur only once, and roughly 7.9% lies in the top ten.

This chain links TRBV19 with TRBJ2-1; 8 bases line up with TRBD2. The sequencing sample was made of blood. The receptor's source is a woman aged 40 to 50 with Graves' hyperthyroidism. The CDR3 loop reads CASNEVAGSYNEQFF. The CDR3 DNA reads TGTGCCAGTAACGAGGTAGCGGGGTCCTACAATGAGCAGTTCTTC.